What follows are 11 T cell receptor beta chains derived from one specimen sequenced in a study of regulatory T cells in long-lasting Graves disease. Sequencing libraries for TCR beta were prepared with iRepertoire HTBI primers and Arm-PCR of CDR3 regions. One entry per CDR3 protein results from TCRdb running MiXCR on the multiplex PCR reads. This sample has roughly 400,000 distinct CDR3 sequences, with 21% found just once. Indicated time point: persistent/refractory GD, antithyroid drugs over 5 years with positive TRAb. From RNA extracted from PBMCs, the TCR library was made. The sample was peripheral blood mononuclear cells (PBMCs), taken when the disease was refractory, from a patient treated with antithyroid drugs. The origin of the receptors is a female donor with Graves disease.

This clonotype appeared many times. The V call is TRBV28, the J call TRBJ2-4; no firm D call. The germline V and J ends were trimmed by 6 bases and 0 bases, with 6 bases remaining between them. Germline V lookup: CDR1 MDHEN, CDR2 SYDVKM. The CDR3 consists of 13 residues. Here the CDR3 DNA reads TGTGCCAGCAGAGACCTAGCCAAAAACATTCAGTACTTC. Translation gives CASRDLAKNIQYF.

In regard to this clonotype: A read error likely explains this, since a far larger clone differs by one base. V and J are TRBV6-2 or TRBV6-3 and TRBJ1-2; D is undetermined. The CDR3 runs 16 residues. The V gene's germline CDR1 is MNHEY and CDR2 SVGEGT. In DNA form, the CDR3 reads TGTGCCAGCAGTTACCTGGCTGGGAGTTCCAACTATGACTACACCTTC. Amino acids: CASSYLAGSSNYDYTF.

This clonotype was found a few times. The V call is TRBV7-9, the J call TRBJ1-4; no definite D call. V was shortened by 5 bases and J by 4 bases, with 8 bases between the two germline ends. The CDR3 loop spans 13 amino acids. The germline gives CDR1 SEHNR, CDR2 FQNEAQ (reference sequence). The CDR3 DNA sequence: TGTGCCAGCAGCCAGGACCTTAATGAAAAACTGTTTTTT. Translating it yields CASSQDLNEKLFF.

This clonotype was detected many times. The chain combines TRBV28 with TRBJ1-4, with D tentatively TRBD1 (6 bases). Trimming shortened V by 10 bases and J by 7 bases, and 16 bases separated the two germline ends. CDR3 length: 13 residues. Germline V gene sequence: CDR1 MDHEN, CDR2 SYDVKM. The CDR3 bases are TGTGCCACATGGACAGACATCAGTGAAAAACTGTTTTTT. This sequence encodes CATWTDISEKLFF. The complete variable domain, with remaining parts taken from reference TRBV28 and TRBJ1-4, reads DVKVTQSSRYLVKRTGEKVFLECVQDMDHENMFWYRQDPGLGLRLIYFSYDVKMKEKGDIPEGYSVSREKKERFSLILESASTNQTSMYLCATWTDISEKLFFGSGTQLSVL.

This clonotype appeared once. This may arise from a read error, as a much more abundant clone is one base away. The chain carries TRBV7-9 and TRBJ2-4, with 9 nucleotides matching TRBD2. Looked up from germline, CDR1 is SEHNR and CDR2 is FQNEAQ (reference sequence). J was trimmed by 8 bases and V by 5 bases; bases with no gene match: 10. CDR3 size: 15 residues. The CDR3 region is CASSRRTSVRDIQYF. The CDR3, as DNA: TGTGCCAGCAGCCGACGGACTAGCGTGAGGGACATTCAGTACTTC.

The chain has TRBV14 and TRBJ2-5, with TRBD2 as a possible D gene (6 bases). The germline gives CDR1 SGHDN, CDR2 FVKESK. Trimming took off 1 base at V and 5 bases at J, with 14 bases between the two ends. The CDR3 totals 15 residues. CDR3 nucleotides: TGTGCCAGCAGCCAAGGATGGGCGGGATCGGAGACCCAGTACTTC. Its translation: CASSQGWAGSETQYF.

There are many counts of this clonotype. The CDR3 here is CASSAPGLAGEAGETQYF. The CDR3 DNA is TGTGCCAGCAGTGCGCCGGGACTAGCGGGAGAGGCGGGAGAGACCCAGTACTTC. The chain has TRBV28 and TRBJ2-5; 14 bases map to TRBD2. V was clipped by 5 bases and J by 4 bases; unmatched bases: 12. CDR3 length equals 18 residues. The germline V gene encodes CDR1 MDHEN and CDR2 SYDVKM. Based on the CDR3 plus reference TRBV28 and TRBJ2-5, the full variable domain is DVKVTQSSRYLVKRTGEKVFLECVQDMDHENMFWYRQDPGLGLRLIYFSYDVKMKEKGDIPEGYSVSREKKERFSLILESASTNQTSMYLCASSAPGLAGEAGETQYFGPGTRLLVL.

This clonotype was seen repeatedly, ten times or more. The rearrangement links TRBV19 to TRBJ2-4, with D tentatively TRBD1 (6 bases). From germline, CDR1 is LNHDA and CDR2 SQIVND (reference sequence). V shed 9 bases and J shed 0 bases, with 12 bases lying between them. This CDR3 is 14 amino acids long. The CDR3 nucleotides are TGTGCCAGCTTGGACAGAGGAGCCAAAAACATTCAGTACTTC. Its protein product is CASLDRGAKNIQYF.

Concerning this clonotype itself: Mismatch with germline at one junction end may stem from a read error. This chain uses TRBV6-5 with TRBJ2-5; the match to TRBD2 covers 10 bases. Germline lookup yields CDR1 MNHEY and CDR2 SVGAGI. The CDR3 loop spans 14 amino acids. The CDR3 bases are TGTGCCGGCAGTTACGGACTAGCGGAAGAGACCCAGTACTTC. This gives the protein CAGSYGLAEETQYF.

This chain connects TRBV5-1 to TRBJ2-7; 8 bases line up with TRBD1. The CDR3 loop spans 14 amino acids. V lost 0 bases, J lost 5 bases, and 4 bases stayed unmatched. CDR1 is SGHRS and CDR2 is YFSETQ in the germline V gene. The CDR3 DNA follows: TGCGCCAGCAGCTTGGGGACAGGGTTCAACGAGCAGTACTTC. It codes for CASSLGTGFNEQYF.

The chain uses TRBV19 and TRBJ1-2; maybe TRBD1 (6 bases). The CDR3 is made up of 12 amino acids. The ends were cut back, 3 bases at V and 8 bases at J, with 10 bases in the middle. The germline V gene encodes CDR1 LNHDA and CDR2 SQIVND (reference sequence). The CDR3 here is CASSMTGTGYTF. The CDR3 DNA reads as TGTGCCAGTAGTATGACAGGTACAGGCTACACCTTC.